This record looks at one T cell receptor (beta chain) sequence and its context. These data originate in a study of blood T cell repertoires in COVID-19. Study overall: Whether acute or convalescent, the COVID-19 samples came from the United States, Italy and Spain. PBMCs, B-cell-depleted T cells, or T cells were the source of the cDNA or gDNA that made up the material.

Sequencing was performed with immunoSEQ multiplex PCR; in TCRdb, only in-frame clones are kept and a portion is missing. The sample consists of about 260,000 clones, about 87% of them appearing once. Participants spanned ages roughly 18 to 95 years and resided in 20 to 30 US areas. Clinical history reported by participants formed the basis on which cohorts were assigned. The CDR3 consists of 18 residues. V was shortened by 0 bases and J by 0 bases, with 17 bases between the two germline ends. In germline, CDR1 is ENHRY, CDR2 SYGVKD. The V and J genes are TRBV10-3 and TRBJ1-2; possible D gene TRBD1, 6 bases. The TCR sequence derives from a woman aged 40-49 years with acute COVID-19. The sequenced sample was PBMCs or T cells enriched from blood (not recorded which). The CDR3 nucleotides are TGTGCCATCAGTGAGTCAAGGACAGAACTACGATCTAACTATGGCTACACCTTC. Protein product: CAISESRTELRSNYGYTF.